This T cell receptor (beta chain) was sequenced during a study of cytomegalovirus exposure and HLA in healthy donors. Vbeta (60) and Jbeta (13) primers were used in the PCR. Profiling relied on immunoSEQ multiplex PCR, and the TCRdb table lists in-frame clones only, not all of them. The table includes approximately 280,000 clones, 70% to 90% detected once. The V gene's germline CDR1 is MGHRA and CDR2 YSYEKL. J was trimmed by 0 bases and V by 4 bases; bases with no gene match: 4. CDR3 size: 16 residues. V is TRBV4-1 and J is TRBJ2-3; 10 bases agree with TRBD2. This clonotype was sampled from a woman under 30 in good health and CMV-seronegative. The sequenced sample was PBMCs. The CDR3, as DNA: TGCGCCAGCAGCCCCTCGGGACTAGCGAGCACAGATACGCAGTATTTT. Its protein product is CASSPSGLASTDTQYF.